These T cell receptor beta chains were read from a single sample in a study of blood T cell repertoires in COVID-19. TCRdb keeps only in-frame clones here, not all; method: immunoSEQ multiplex PCR. This table has roughly 200,000 clones, about 81% appearing once. The sample comprised PBMCs or T cells enriched from blood (not recorded which). The receptors come from a man in his forties who had recovered from COVID-19. CDR3s include the opening cysteine and the closing phenylalanine or tryptophan. D genes are given only for firm matches. The size field is filled for only some rows; it gives once, few, many or a size class.

clone_size j_call v_call d_call cdr3_nt cdr3_aa
once TRBJ1-1 TRBV23-1 . TGCGCCAGCACCCGCGGCGGAGACAACACTGAAGCTTTCTTT CASTRGGDNTEAFF
. TRBJ2-7 TRBV4-2 TRBD2 TGTGCCAGCAGCCAAGAAACCTGGGAGGGGAGAAAGACCGAGCAGTACTTC CASSQETWEGRKTEQYF
. TRBJ2-5 TRBV2 . TGTGCCAGCAGGAGGACAGAGGGGGAGACCCAGTACTTC CASRRTEGETQYF
. TRBJ1-3 TRBV12-3/TRBV12-4 TRBD1 TGTGCGTCAGGGGGATTCTCTGGAAACACCATATATTTT CASGGFSGNTIYF
. TRBJ1-2 TRBV30 . TGTGCCTGGAGTGTAGTCGGTGCGGGGACCTCTAAGGGCTACACCTTC CAWSVVGAGTSKGYTF
. TRBJ2-7 TRBV11-2 . TGTGCCAGCACTCTGGGGGCGCAGGAGCAGTACTTC CASTLGAQEQYF
. TRBJ2-3 TRBV29-1 . TGCAGCGTTGAAGTCGCCGGGAGCTGGCTTGGGCGCACAGATACGCAGTATTTT CSVEVAGSWLGRTDTQYF
. TRBJ1-2 TRBV5-5 TRBD1 TGTGCCAGCAGCTTAGGACAGGGCGGCGGCTACACCTTC CASSLGQGGGYTF
. TRBJ1-4 TRBV30 . TGTGCCTGGAGTGTGGACAGAGACATCCCTAATGAAAAACTGTTTTTT CAWSVDRDIPNEKLFF
once TRBJ2-1 TRBV7-2 TRBD2 TGTGCCAGCAGCTCCGAAGCGGGAAGGTACAATGAGCAGTTCTTC CASSSEAGRYNEQFF
few TRBJ1-5 TRBV6-2/TRBV6-3 . TGTGCCAGCAGTTACTCCCTGAATCAGCCCCAGCATTTT CASSYSLNQPQHF
. TRBJ1-4 TRBV5-1 . TGCGCCAGCAGCTTGGCCAAGGGAAGGGGTGATGAAAAACTGTTTTTT CASSLAKGRGDEKLFF
. TRBJ1-2 TRBV6-1 TRBD1 TGTGCCAGCAGTGAACAGGGGGAGAGGCATGGCTACACCTTC CASSEQGERHGYTF
. TRBJ1-4 TRBV27 . TGTGCCAGCAGAATCCAGGGAGGAAAACTGTTTTTT CASRIQGGKLFF
. TRBJ1-2 TRBV18 . TGTGCCAGCTCACCTAAAAGCGGCTACACCTTC CASSPKSGYTF
few TRBJ2-4 TRBV18 . TGTGCCAGCTCACCACTAGTATCTACAGGGCCAATAGCCAAAAACATTCAGTACTTC CASSPLVSTGPIAKNIQYF
. TRBJ1-2 TRBV7-9 TRBD1 TGTGCCAGCAGTTTTGTCGAAGGGACAGGGAACTATGGCTACACCTTC CASSFVEGTGNYGYTF
. TRBJ2-2 TRBV5-1 TRBD1 TGCGCCAGCAACAAAGGGGGCAGACACACCGGGGAGCTGTTTTTT CASNKGGRHTGELFF
. TRBJ2-7 TRBV5-4 . TGTGCCAGCAGCTTGGGGGGTGGCGGGGTCGCCGAGCAGTACTTC CASSLGGGGVAEQYF
. TRBJ1-2 TRBV9 . TGTGCCAGCAGCGCCGGAGGGTTTTATGGCTACACCTTC CASSAGGFYGYTF
. TRBJ1-2 TRBV15 . TGTGCCACCAGCAGACCTTCCAGGGCGAGCTACACCTTC CATSRPSRASYTF
. TRBJ1-5 TRBV19 TRBD1 TGTGCCAGTAGTACGGCCTACAGGGGCGGCAATCAGCCCCAGCATTTT CASSTAYRGGNQPQHF
. TRBJ2-2 TRBV4-2 . TGTGCCAGCAGCCAAGAACCGGGGACTTCCAACACCGGGGAGCTGTTTTTT CASSQEPGTSNTGELFF
. TRBJ1-2 TRBV5-8 . TGTGCCAGCCTCCGAGTGGGCTACACCTTC CASLRVGYTF
. TRBJ1-2 TRBV7-9 . TGTGCCAGCAGCGAGACTGCGTACTATGGCTACACCTTC CASSETAYYGYTF
. TRBJ2-1 TRBV7-3 TRBD2 TGTGCCAGCAGCATTCGACCTAGCGGGGGGAACAATGAGCAGTTCTTC CASSIRPSGGNNEQFF
. TRBJ2-7 TRBV19 TRBD1 TGTGCCAGTAGTGTACCGGGACAGGGCATCTACGAGCAGTACTTC CASSVPGQGIYEQYF
once TRBJ1-2 TRBV7-6 . TGTGCCAGCAGCCAGGAAGGGCAGGGCTATGGCTACACCTTC CASSQEGQGYGYTF
. TRBJ2-5 TRBV19 TRBD1 TGTGCCAGTAGTATCGTAGGGACAGTTCAAGAGACCCAGTACTTC CASSIVGTVQETQYF
. TRBJ1-1 TRBV27 . TGTGCCAGCAGTTCCCATACAGGTAGGGCTGAAGCTTTCTTT CASSSHTGRAEAFF
once TRBJ2-4 TRBV2 . TGTGCCAGCAGTGACGGGGTAGGGCAGACCGTAAACATTCAGTACTTC CASSDGVGQTVNIQYF
. TRBJ1-1 TRBV19 . TGTGCCAGCTCAAGTTCCAGGGTCTTGAACACTGAAGCTTTCTTT CASSSSRVLNTEAFF
few TRBJ2-7 TRBV4-1 TRBD1 TGCGCCAGCAGCCAACGGACAGGGTCGCCCTACGAGCAGTACTTC CASSQRTGSPYEQYF
few TRBJ1-5 TRBV5-8 . TGTGCCAGCAGCTTGGTCGGACAGTTGAGCAATCAGCCCCAGCATTTT CASSLVGQLSNQPQHF
once TRBJ1-1 TRBV30 . TGTGCCTGGAGTAAGACCCCTCGGGGGGCGGTGAACACTGAAGCTTTCTTT CAWSKTPRGAVNTEAFF
. TRBJ1-2 TRBV4-2 . TGTGCCAGCAGCCAATTCAGGGGCGGCTACACCTTC CASSQFRGGYTF
. TRBJ2-3 TRBV6-6 TRBD2 TGTGCCAGCAGTCATCGGACTAGCGATACGCAGTATTTT CASSHRTSDTQYF
. TRBJ2-7 TRBV12-3/TRBV12-4 TRBD1 TGTGCCAGCAGTTTTTACAGGGGGGAGCAGTACTTC CASSFYRGEQYF
. TRBJ1-2 TRBV6-6 . TGTGCCAGCAGTTTCACCACTTCCTATGGCTACACCTTC CASSFTTSYGYTF
. TRBJ2-7 TRBV5-1 TRBD2 TGCGCCAGCAGCCCGAATCCTGCGGGGGGCGGCGGATCCTACGAGCAGTACTTC CASSPNPAGGGGSYEQYF
. TRBJ1-1 TRBV5-1 TRBD1 TGCGCCAGCAGTCGGCCCACAGGGGATTCTGAAGCTTTCTTT CASSRPTGDSEAFF
. TRBJ1-5 TRBV30 TRBD1 TGTGCCTGGAGCTATACAGGGGGCAATCAGCCCCAGCATTTT CAWSYTGGNQPQHF
. TRBJ2-1 TRBV29-1 . TGCAGCGGCCGACCGACTAGTAACTATGAGCAGTTCTTC CSGRPTSNYEQFF
. TRBJ2-3 TRBV19 . TGTGCCAGTAGTTCGAAGGGGGTGGGCACAGATACGCAGTATTTT CASSSKGVGTDTQYF
. TRBJ1-2 TRBV7-9 . TGTGCCAGCAGCCCAGCGTCGAACTATGGCTACACCTTC CASSPASNYGYTF
. TRBJ1-1 TRBV27 . TGTGCCAGCACTAGAACAGGGTTGGCTGAAGCTTTCTTT CASTRTGLAEAFF
. TRBJ2-1 TRBV6-1 . TGTGCCAGCAGTGAAGCGGACAGCTTTAGCGATGAGCAGTTCTTC CASSEADSFSDEQFF
once TRBJ2-1 TRBV15 . TGTGCCACCAGCGTCAGGGAAGGGTATGAGCAGTTCTTC CATSVREGYEQFF
. TRBJ2-1 TRBV19 TRBD2 TGTGCCAGTAGTATTGGCCTAGCGGGGGGGCCACTCAATGAGCAGTTCTTC CASSIGLAGGPLNEQFF
few TRBJ1-5 TRBV5-8 . TGTGCCAGCTTCCGACTCCAGGGAAGCAATCAGCCCCAGCATTTT CASFRLQGSNQPQHF
. TRBJ1-1 TRBV7-9 . TGTGCCAGCAGCCTTAACACTGAAGCTTTCTTT CASSLNTEAFF
. TRBJ1-1 TRBV6-5 TRBD1 TGTGCCAGCAGTTACCGACAGGGGGCGCAACCTGAAGCTTTCTTT CASSYRQGAQPEAFF
. TRBJ1-2 TRBV2 TRBD1 TGTGCCAGCAGTCCCCGGGACAGCTATGGCTACACCTTC CASSPRDSYGYTF